The T cell receptor beta chain described here comes from a study of somatic mutations in cytotoxic T cells in rheumatoid arthritis. This CDR3 is 15 amino acids long. V shed 1 base and J 3 bases; nucleotides not matched to a gene: 2. CDR1 is MGHRA, CDR2 YSYEKL, per germline. TCRdb keeps only in-frame clones here, not all; method: immunoSEQ multiplex PCR. The sample lists tens of thousands of clones; roughly four fifths were seen once. The chain employs TRBV4-1 and TRBJ2-3; 9 bases are shared with TRBD2. The sequencing input was CD8+ T cells sorted from blood. The receptor was isolated from a man aged 35 to 55 in good health. The CDR3 protein is CASSQGLAATDTQYF. The CDR3 DNA is TGCGCCAGCAGCCAAGGACTAGCGGCGACAGATACGCAGTATTTT.